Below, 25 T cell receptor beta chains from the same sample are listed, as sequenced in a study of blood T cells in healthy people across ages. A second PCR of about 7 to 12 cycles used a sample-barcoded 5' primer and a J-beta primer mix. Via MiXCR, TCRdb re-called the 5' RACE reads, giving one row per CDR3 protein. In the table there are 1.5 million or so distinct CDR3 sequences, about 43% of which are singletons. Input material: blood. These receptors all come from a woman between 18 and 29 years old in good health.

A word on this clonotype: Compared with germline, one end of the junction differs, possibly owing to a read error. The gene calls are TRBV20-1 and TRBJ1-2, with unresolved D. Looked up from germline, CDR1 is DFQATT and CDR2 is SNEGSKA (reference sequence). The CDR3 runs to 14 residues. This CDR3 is CSARSDRTIGGCTF. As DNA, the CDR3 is TGCAGTGCTAGATCGGACCGGACTATTGGTGGCTGCACCTTC.

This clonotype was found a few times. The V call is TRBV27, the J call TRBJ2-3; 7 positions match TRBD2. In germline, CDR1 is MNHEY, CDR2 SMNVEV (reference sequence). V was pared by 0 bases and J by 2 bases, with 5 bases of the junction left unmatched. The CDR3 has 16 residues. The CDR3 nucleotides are TGTGCCAGCAGTTTATCACTAGCGCCATACACAGATACGCAGTATTTT. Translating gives CASSLSLAPYTDTQYF.

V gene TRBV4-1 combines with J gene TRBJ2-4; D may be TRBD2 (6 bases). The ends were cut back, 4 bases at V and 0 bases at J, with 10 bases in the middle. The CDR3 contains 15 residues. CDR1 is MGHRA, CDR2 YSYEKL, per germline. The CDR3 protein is CASSRAGLAKNIQYF. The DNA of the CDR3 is TGCGCCAGCAGCCGGGCGGGACTAGCCAAAAACATTCAGTACTTC.

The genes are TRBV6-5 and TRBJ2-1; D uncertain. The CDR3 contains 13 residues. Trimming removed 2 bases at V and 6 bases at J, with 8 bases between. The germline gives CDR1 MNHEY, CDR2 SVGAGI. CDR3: CASSYALTNEQFF. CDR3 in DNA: TGTGCCAGCAGTTACGCACTTACCAATGAGCAGTTCTTC.

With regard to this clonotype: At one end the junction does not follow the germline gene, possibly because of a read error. The CDR3 spells CASSLGALAGGYTGELFF. The DNA of the CDR3 is TGTGCCAGCAGCTTAGGTGCTTTAGCGGGAGGATACACCGGGGAGTTGTTTTTT. This sequence joins TRBV7-6 and TRBJ2-2; the match to TRBD2 covers 10 bases. CDR3 size: 18 residues. Germline CDR1 and CDR2: SGHVS and FNYEAQ.

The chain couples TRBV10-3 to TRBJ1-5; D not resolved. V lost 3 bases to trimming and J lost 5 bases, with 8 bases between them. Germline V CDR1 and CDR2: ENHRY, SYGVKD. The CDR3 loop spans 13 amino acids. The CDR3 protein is CAISEIEYQPQHF. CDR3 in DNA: TGTGCCATCAGTGAAATCGAGTATCAGCCCCAGCATTTT.

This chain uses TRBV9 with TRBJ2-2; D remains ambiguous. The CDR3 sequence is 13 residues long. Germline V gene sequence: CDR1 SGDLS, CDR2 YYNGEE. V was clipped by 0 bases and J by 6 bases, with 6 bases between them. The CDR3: CASSVVQSGELFF. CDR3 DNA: TGTGCCAGCAGCGTAGTTCAGTCCGGGGAGCTGTTTTTT.

CDR3 region: CASSPTVTNYGYTF. The CDR3 nucleotides are TGTGCCAGCAGCCCGACAGTAACTAACTATGGCTACACCTTC. The chain carries TRBV5-5 and TRBJ1-2, with D maybe TRBD1 (5 bases). Germline V gene lookup returns CDR1 SGHKS and CDR2 YYEKEE (reference sequence). There are 14 residues in the CDR3. Trimming stripped 4 bases from V and 0 bases from J, with 10 bases between.

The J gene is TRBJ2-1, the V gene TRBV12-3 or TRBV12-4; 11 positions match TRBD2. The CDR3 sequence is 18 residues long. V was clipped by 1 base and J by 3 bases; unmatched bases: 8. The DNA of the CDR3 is TGTGCCAGCAGTTTAGAGCTAGCGGGAGGCCGTCTCTACAATGAGCAGTTCTTC. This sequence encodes CASSLELAGGRLYNEQFF.

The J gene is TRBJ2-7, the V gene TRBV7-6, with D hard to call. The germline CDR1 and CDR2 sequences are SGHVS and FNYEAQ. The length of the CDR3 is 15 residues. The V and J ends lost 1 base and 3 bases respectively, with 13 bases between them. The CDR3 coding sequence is TGTGCCAGCAGCTTAGGCCCTCTGGGTAACTACGAGCAGTACTTC. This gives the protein CASSLGPLGNYEQYF.

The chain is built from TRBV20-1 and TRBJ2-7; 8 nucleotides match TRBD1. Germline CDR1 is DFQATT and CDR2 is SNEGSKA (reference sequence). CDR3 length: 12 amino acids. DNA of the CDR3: TGCAGCGTGACAGGGGCTCTATACGAGCAGTACTTC. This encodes CSVTGALYEQYF.

This CDR3 is CASSSLEGGGYTF. CDR3 nucleotides: TGTGCCAGCAGCTCCCTGGAGGGGGGAGGCTACACCTTC. The J gene is TRBJ1-2, the V gene TRBV7-8; possible D gene TRBD1, 6 bases. The CDR3 totals 13 residues. Germline-derived CDR1 and CDR2 are SGHVS and FQNEAQ. V lost 4 bases and J lost 8, with 14 bases in between.

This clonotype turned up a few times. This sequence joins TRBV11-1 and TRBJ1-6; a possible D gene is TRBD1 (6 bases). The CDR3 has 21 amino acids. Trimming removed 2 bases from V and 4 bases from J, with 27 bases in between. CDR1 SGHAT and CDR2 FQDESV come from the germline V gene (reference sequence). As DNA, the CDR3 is TGTGCCAGCAGCTTATGGGGGATCGGGGGCCGGGAGAACGGATATAATTCACCCCTCCACTTT. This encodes CASSLWGIGGRENGYNSPLHF.

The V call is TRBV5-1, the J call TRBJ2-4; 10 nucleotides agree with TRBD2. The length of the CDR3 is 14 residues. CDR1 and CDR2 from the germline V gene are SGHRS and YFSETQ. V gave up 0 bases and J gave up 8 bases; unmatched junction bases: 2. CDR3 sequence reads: CASSLGLAGDIQYF. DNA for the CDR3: TGCGCCAGCAGCTTGGGGCTAGCGGGAGACATTCAGTACTTC.

The chain's CDR3 is CASSFGGLAYTDTQYF. In DNA, the CDR3 is TGTGCCAGCAGTTTTGGGGGACTAGCCTACACAGATACGCAGTATTTT. This chain uses TRBV12-3 or TRBV12-4 with TRBJ2-3; TRBD2 aligns across 9 bases. Losses at the gene ends were 3 bases for V and 2 bases for J; bases not matched to a gene: 6. The CDR3 has 16 amino acids.

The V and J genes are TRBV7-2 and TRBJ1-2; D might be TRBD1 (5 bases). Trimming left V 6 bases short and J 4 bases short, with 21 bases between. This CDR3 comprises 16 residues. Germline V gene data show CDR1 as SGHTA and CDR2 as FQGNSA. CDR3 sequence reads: CASSKEGQGSTYGYTF. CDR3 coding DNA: TGTGCCAGCAGTAAGGAGGGGCAGGGCTCGACCTATGGCTACACCTTC.

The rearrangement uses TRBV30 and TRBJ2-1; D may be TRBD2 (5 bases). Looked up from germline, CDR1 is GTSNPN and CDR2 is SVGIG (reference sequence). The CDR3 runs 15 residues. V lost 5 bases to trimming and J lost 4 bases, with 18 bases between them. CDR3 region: CAWVLGSASYNEQFF. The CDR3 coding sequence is TGTGCCTGGGTTCTGGGTAGCGCCTCGTACAATGAGCAGTTCTTC.

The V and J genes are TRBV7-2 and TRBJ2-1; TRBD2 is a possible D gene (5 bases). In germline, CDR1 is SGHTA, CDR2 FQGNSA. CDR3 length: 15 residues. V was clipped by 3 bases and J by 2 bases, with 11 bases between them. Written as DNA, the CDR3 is TGTGCCAGCAGCTTGGCTAGCTCACCCTACAATGAGCAGTTCTTC. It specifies CASSLASSPYNEQFF.

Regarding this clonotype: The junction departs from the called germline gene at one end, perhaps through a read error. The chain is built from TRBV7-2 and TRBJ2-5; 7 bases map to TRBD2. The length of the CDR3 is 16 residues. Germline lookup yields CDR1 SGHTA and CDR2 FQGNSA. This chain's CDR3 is CASSCTGGGGSEAQYF. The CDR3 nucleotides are TGTGCCAGCAGCTGTACTGGCGGGGGTGGGTCAGAGGCCCAGTACTTC. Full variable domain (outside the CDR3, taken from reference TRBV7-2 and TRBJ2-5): GAGVSQSPSNKVTEKGKDVELRCDPISGHTALYWYRQSLGQGLEFLIYFQGNSAPDKSGLPSDRFSAERTGGSVSTLTIQRTQQEDSAVYLCASSCTGGGGSEAQYFGPGTRLLVL.

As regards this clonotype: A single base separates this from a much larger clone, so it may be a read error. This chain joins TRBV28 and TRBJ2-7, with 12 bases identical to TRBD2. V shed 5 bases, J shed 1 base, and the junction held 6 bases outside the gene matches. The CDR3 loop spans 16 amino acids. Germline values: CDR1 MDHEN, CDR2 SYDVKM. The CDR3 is CASSPTLAGGSYEQYF. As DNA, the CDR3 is TGTGCCAGCAGTCCAACCCTAGCGGGGGGGTCCTACGAGCAGTACTTC.

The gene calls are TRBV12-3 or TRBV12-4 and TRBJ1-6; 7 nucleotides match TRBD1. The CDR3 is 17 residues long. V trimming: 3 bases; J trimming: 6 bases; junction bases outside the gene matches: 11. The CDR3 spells CASSFSPNRGGNSPLHF. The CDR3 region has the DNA TGTGCCAGCAGTTTCAGCCCTAACAGGGGTGGTAATTCACCCCTCCACTTT.

CDR3: CASREAAAPLHF. In DNA, the CDR3 is TGTGCCAGCAGGGAAGCGGCAGCACCCCTCCACTTT. The chain uses TRBV6-5 and TRBJ1-6; no clear D. Germline-derived CDR1 and CDR2 are MNHEY and SVGAGI. CDR3 length equals 12 residues. Trimming removed 6 bases from V and 11 bases from J, with 11 bases in between.

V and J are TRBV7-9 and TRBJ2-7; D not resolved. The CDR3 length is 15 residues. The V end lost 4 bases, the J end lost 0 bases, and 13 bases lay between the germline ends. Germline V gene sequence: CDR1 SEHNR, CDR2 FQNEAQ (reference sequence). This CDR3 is CASSYLGGDSYEQYF. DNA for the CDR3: TGTGCCAGCAGCTACCTAGGTGGAGACTCCTACGAGCAGTACTTC.

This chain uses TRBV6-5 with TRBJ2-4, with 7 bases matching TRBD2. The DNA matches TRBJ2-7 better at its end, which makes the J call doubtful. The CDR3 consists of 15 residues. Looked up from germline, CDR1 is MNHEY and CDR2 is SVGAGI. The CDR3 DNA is TGTGCCAGCACCGTTGAAATGGGGAGGGCGTACGAGCAGTACTTC. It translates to CASTVEMGRAYEQYF.

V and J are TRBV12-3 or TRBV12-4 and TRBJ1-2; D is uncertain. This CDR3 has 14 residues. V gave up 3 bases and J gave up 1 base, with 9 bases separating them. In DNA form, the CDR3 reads TGTGCCAGCAGTTTGGGGAAGGATAACTATGGCTACACCTTC. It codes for CASSLGKDNYGYTF.